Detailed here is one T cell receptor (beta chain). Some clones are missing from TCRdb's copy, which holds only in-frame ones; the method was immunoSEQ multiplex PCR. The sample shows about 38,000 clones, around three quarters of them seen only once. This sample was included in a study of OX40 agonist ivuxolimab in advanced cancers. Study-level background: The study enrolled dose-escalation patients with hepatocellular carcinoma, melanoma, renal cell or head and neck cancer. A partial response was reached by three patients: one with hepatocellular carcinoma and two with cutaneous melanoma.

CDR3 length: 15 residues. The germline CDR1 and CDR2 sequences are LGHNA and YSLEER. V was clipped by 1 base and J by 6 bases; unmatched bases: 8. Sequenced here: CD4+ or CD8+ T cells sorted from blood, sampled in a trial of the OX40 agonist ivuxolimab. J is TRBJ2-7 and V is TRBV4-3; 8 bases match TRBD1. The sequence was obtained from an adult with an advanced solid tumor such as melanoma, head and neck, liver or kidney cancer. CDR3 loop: CASSQAQSTGVEQYF. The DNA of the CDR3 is TGCGCCAGCAGCCAAGCTCAGTCGACAGGGGTCGAGCAGTACTTC.